These 25 T cell receptor beta chains came from one sample sequenced in a study of tumor and adjacent non-tumor tissue in lung cancer. No cell sorting was done before RNA was extracted from the tissue. TCRbeta libraries were built with three rounds of nested PCR, modified from ARM-PCR. MiXCR, run by TCRdb on the multiplex PCR reads, gives a single entry per CDR3 protein. The sample has over 60,000 distinct CDR3 sequences, around 78% seen once; the top ten hold roughly 27%. Material for sequencing was lung tumor tissue. Receptors were obtained from a man between 60 and 75 years old with non-small cell lung cancer.

Details on this clonotype: A read error may explain this, as a much larger clone is one base away. The chain employs TRBV5-4 and TRBJ2-3; 9 bases agree with TRBD1. The J segment lost 6 bases and the V segment lost 9 bases, leaving 8 bases of the junction unmatched. The CDR3 loop spans 13 amino acids. Germline V lookup: CDR1 SGHNT, CDR2 YYREEE (reference sequence). The CDR3 bases are TGTGCCATATGGGACAGGGTTCCTGATACGCAGTATTTT. Translating it yields CAIWDRVPDTQYF. Full variable domain (remainder filled in from reference TRBV5-4 and TRBJ2-3): ETGVTQSPTHLIKTRGQQVTLRCSSQSGHNTVSWYQQALGQGPQFIFQYYREEENGRGNFPPRFSGLQFPNYSSELNVNALELDDSALYLCAIWDRVPDTQYFGPGTRLTVL.

J is TRBJ1-1 and V is TRBV28, with D perhaps matching TRBD1 (5 bases). The CDR3 is made up of 15 amino acids. V was trimmed by 7 bases and J by 1 base, leaving 16 bases between them. In germline, CDR1 is MDHEN, CDR2 SYDVKM. DNA for the CDR3: TGTGCCAGCAAGCGCCTACAGGAACCGAACACTGAAGCTTTCTTT. This translates into CASKRLQEPNTEAFF.

In this sample, this clonotype turned up many times. The chain couples TRBV12-3 or TRBV12-4 to TRBJ1-3; no clear D gene. CDR3 length: 20 amino acids. V was pared by 6 bases and J by 0 bases, with 27 bases between. CDR3 region: CASSSFRGRSTPSSGNTIYF. In nucleotides, the CDR3 is TGTGCCAGCAGCTCCTTCCGCGGGAGAAGCACCCCGAGCTCTGGAAACACCATATATTTT.

The chain links TRBV6-1 to TRBJ1-5; tentative D call: TRBD1 (6 bases). This CDR3 is 15 amino acids long. Trimming removed 2 bases at V and 13 bases at J, with 21 bases between. The V gene's germline CDR1 is MNHNS and CDR2 SASEGT. CDR3 bases: TGTGCCAGCAGTGAATTACGACAGGATTCTCGGCCTCAGCATTTT. It yields the protein CASSELRQDSRPQHF.

In its sample, this clonotype was seen a few times. Being one base from a much bigger clone, this may be a read error. This chain joins TRBV29-1 and TRBJ2-1, with TRBD2 matching over 14 bases. The CDR3 consists of 14 residues. The germline CDR1 and CDR2 sequences are SQVTM and ANQGSEA. With 7 bases clipped from V and 7 bases from J, the junction kept 6 bases outside the gene matches. In DNA form, the CDR3 reads TGCAGCGCTGGGGGGACTAGCGGGAGTAATGAGCAGTTCTTC. It translates to CSAGGTSGSNEQFF.

Only one count was recorded for this clonotype. The germline gene is not matched at one end of the junction; a read error may be the cause. J is TRBJ2-7 and V is TRBV14, with D possibly TRBD2 on 5 matching bases. This CDR3 is 16 amino acids long. CDR1 and CDR2 (germline): SGHDN, FVKESK. The DNA of the CDR3 is TGTGCCAACAGCCAAGAGTCACTAGTGGGCAGCTACGAGCAGTACTTC. Translation: CANSQESLVGSYEQYF.

In regard to this clonotype: No conserved phenylalanine or tryptophan ends this CDR3, so it is likely a read error. The V and J genes are TRBV6-1 and TRBJ2-1; no clear D. The ends were cut back, 3 bases at V and 8 bases at J, with 14 bases in the middle. The CDR3 extends over 14 amino acids. Germline V gene lookup returns CDR1 MNHNS and CDR2 SASEGT. The CDR3: CASSERRRGDEQFL. The CDR3 DNA sequence: TGTGCCAGCAGTGAGCGCAGGCGCGGCGATGAGCAGTTCCTC.

Remarks on this clonotype: Given a much more abundant clone one base away, this may be a read error. The gene calls are TRBV5-4 and TRBJ2-7; 8 bases are shared with TRBD2. Germline loops: CDR1 SGHNT, CDR2 YYREEE (reference sequence). The CDR3 has 15 residues. Trimming at V came to 4 bases and at J to 6 bases, leaving 12 bases not matched to a gene. The CDR3 region has the DNA TGTGCCAGCAGCCACCACTTCGGGACTAGTAGCGAGCAGTACTTC. This sequence encodes CASSHHFGTSSEQYF.

The chain recombines TRBV10-1 with TRBJ1-5; no reliable D call. Germline CDR1 reads WNHNN; CDR2 reads SYGVQD (reference sequence). The CDR3 runs to 13 residues. Trimming removed 10 bases at V and 4 bases at J, with 14 bases between. CDR3 DNA sequence: TGCGCCACTAGTCGGGCGGGTAATCAGCCCCAGCATTTT. Translation gives CATSRAGNQPQHF.

On this clonotype: Relative to the germline gene, one junction end is altered; a read error may explain this. V is TRBV28 and J is TRBJ2-7; D may be TRBD1 or TRBD2 (5 bases each). The CDR3 covers 16 residues. The germline V gene has CDR1 MDHEN and CDR2 SYDVKM. DNA for the CDR3: TGTGCCAGCAGTTTACGTCCGGGGCATTGGACCTACGATCAATGCTTC. It yields the protein CASSLRPGHWTYDQCF.

On this clonotype: A read error may account for a junction end that differs from germline. The chain couples TRBV28 to TRBJ2-1; maybe TRBD1 (5 bases). CDR3 length equals 16 residues. Germline V gene sequence: CDR1 MDHEN, CDR2 SYDVKM. The CDR3 loop reads CASSLTGFSLNNEQLF. Written as DNA, the CDR3 is TGCGCCAGCAGTTTAACAGGATTCAGCCTGAACAATGAGCAGTTATTC.

This clonotype was detected ten times or more. V is TRBV5-1 and J is TRBJ2-2, with no clear D. V dropped 7 bases and J dropped 3 bases, with 13 bases sitting between them. Germline lookup yields CDR1 SGHRS and CDR2 YFSETQ. The CDR3 length is 14 residues. CDR3 sequence (DNA): TGCGCCAGCCACTCCGGCAGAGACACCGGGGAGCTGTTTTTT. Its protein product is CASHSGRDTGELFF.

Only a few counts were recorded for this clonotype. The chain carries TRBV6-6 and TRBJ2-3; D gene ambiguous. This CDR3 is built from 11 residues. The germline gives CDR1 MNHNY, CDR2 SVGAGI (reference sequence). V was shortened by 9 bases and J by 3 bases, with 7 bases between the two germline ends. CDR3 nucleotides: TGTGCCAGGAAAGGTACAGATACGCAGTATTTT. Translated: CARKGTDTQYF.

This clonotype occurred many times. The chain uses TRBV29-1 and TRBJ2-7, with a possible D match to TRBD1 (6 bases). The germline gives CDR1 SQVTM, CDR2 ANQGSEA. The length of the CDR3 is 12 residues. The V and J ends lost 7 bases and 5 bases respectively, with 15 bases between them. In DNA form, the CDR3 reads TGCAGCGCCGAGACAGGATTACACGAGCAGTACTTC. Its protein product is CSAETGLHEQYF.

Comment on this clonotype: Relative to the germline gene, one junction end is altered; a read error may explain this. This sequence joins TRBV5-6 and TRBJ2-1; D is undetermined. Per the germline V gene, CDR1 is SGHDT and CDR2 is YYEEEE. The CDR3 is 15 residues long. The CDR3, as DNA: TGTGCCAGTAGCTTAGACACCTCTGGGTTCAATGAGCAGTTCTTC. Its protein product is CASSLDTSGFNEQFF. Drawing the rest from reference TRBV5-6 and TRBJ2-1, the complete variable domain is DAGVTQSPTHLIKTRGQQVTLRCSPKSGHDTVSWYQQALGQGPQFIFQYYEEEERQRGNFPDRFSGHQFPNYSSELNVNALLLGDSALYLCASSLDTSGFNEQFFGPGTRLTVL.

With regard to this clonotype: This is likely a read error, given that the CDR3 carries no conserved phenylalanine or tryptophan at its end. V gene TRBV29-1 combines with J gene TRBJ1-6, with D perhaps matching TRBD1 (6 bases). The CDR3 has 14 amino acids. The germline CDR1 and CDR2 sequences are SQVTM and ANQGSEA. CDR3 coding DNA: TGCAGCGTTGCGTTCGGCAGGGGTAATTCACTCCTCCACTTA. Translated, it gives CSVAFGRGNSLLHL.

With respect to this clonotype: A read error may be the cause here, since a much bigger clone is one base away. The chain is built from TRBV30 and TRBJ2-7, with D tentatively TRBD1 (5 bases). The germline V gene has CDR1 GTSNPN and CDR2 SVGIG (reference sequence). The CDR3 covers 11 residues. The CDR3 sequence is CDWKGAYEQYF. The CDR3 DNA sequence: TGTGACTGGAAAGGGGCATACGAGCAGTACTTC.

To note about this clonotype: A much larger clone differs by one base, so this may be a read error. The J gene is TRBJ2-3, the V gene TRBV12-3 or TRBV12-4; TRBD2 matches at 12 bases. The CDR3 contains 13 residues. The CDR3 sequence: CDSSPTSGRMQYF. The CDR3, as DNA: TGTGACAGCAGCCCGACTAGCGGGAGAATGCAGTATTTT.

About this clonotype: The junction does not match germline at one end; this may be a read error. The chain is built from TRBV6-1 and TRBJ2-4, with D possibly TRBD1 on 5 matching bases. Germline loops: CDR1 MNHNS, CDR2 SASEGT. This CDR3 spans 14 amino acids. The CDR3 is CASRDSTAKDIQYF. CDR3 nucleotide sequence: TGTGCCAGCAGAGACAGCACAGCCAAAGACATTCAGTACTTC.

A note on this clonotype: The junction departs from the called germline gene at one end, perhaps through a read error. The V call is TRBV11-3, the J call TRBJ2-7; tentatively, D is TRBD2 (6 bases). Germline CDR1 SGHNT, CDR2 YENEEA. The length of the CDR3 is 15 residues. DNA for the CDR3: TGTGCCAGCAGTTTAGATCAGGAGGGCCGCTACGAGCAGTACTTC. This gives the protein CASSLDQEGRYEQYF.

V is TRBV6-5 and J is TRBJ1-1; D call uncertain. The germline V gene encodes CDR1 MNHEY and CDR2 SVGAGI. V lost 8 bases and J 3 bases, leaving 13 bases between the germline ends. The CDR3 is made up of 13 amino acids. For the CDR3, the DNA is TGTGCCAGCGGTTGGACGGAGGACACTGAAGCTTTCTTT. It specifies CASGWTEDTEAFF.

The V and J genes are TRBV29-1 and TRBJ2-2; D is possibly TRBD1 or TRBD2 (6 bases each). This CDR3 has 13 amino acids. In germline, CDR1 is SQVTM, CDR2 ANQGSEA. V shed 7 bases and J shed 8 bases, with 17 bases lying between them. The CDR3 reads CSAEGDSTGELFF. CDR3 DNA sequence: TGCAGCGCGGAGGGGGATAGCACTGGGGAGCTGTTTTTT.

As for this clonotype: One end of the junction fails to match germline, which may point to a read error. This rearrangement joins TRBV29-1 to TRBJ1-1; TRBD1 agrees at 7 bases. This CDR3 contains 13 residues. Looked up from germline, CDR1 is SQVTM and CDR2 is ANQGSEA. CDR3 coding DNA: TGCAGCGCCTCAGCAGGGGGGGACCCTGAAGTTTTCTTT. As protein: CSASAGGDPEVFF.

About this clonotype: Mismatch with germline at one junction end may stem from a read error. V gene TRBV6-6 combines with J gene TRBJ1-4; 10 nucleotides align to TRBD1. Germline CDR1 reads MNHNY; CDR2 reads SVGAGI (reference sequence). This CDR3 has 18 residues. This CDR3 reads CTSSYRGQGRTTNERLFF. The CDR3 nucleotides are TGTACCAGCAGTTACCGGGGACAGGGGCGAACAACTAATGAAAGACTGTTTTTT.

The chain carries TRBV20-1 and TRBJ1-1; D unresolved. Germline V CDR1 and CDR2: DFQATT, SNEGSKA (reference sequence). The CDR3 spans 14 residues. Written as DNA, the CDR3 is TGCTGTGGAGGGAGGACGGCCTTGAACACTGAAGCTTTCTTT. As protein: CCGGRTALNTEAFF.